Shown below are 22 T cell receptor beta chains from a single sample sequenced in a study of neurological immune-mediated disorders. TCRdb independently ran MiXCR on the 5' RACE reads; one entry per CDR3 protein. The table shows 84,000 or so distinct CDR3 sequences, with 10% occurring only once. The material sequenced was PBMCs. Every receptor here comes from a middle-aged man in good health.

This clonotype was counted ten times or more. This chain uses TRBV28 with TRBJ2-7; 10 nucleotides align to TRBD1. Losses at the gene ends were 3 bases for V and 5 bases for J; bases not matched to a gene: 25. The germline V gene encodes CDR1 MDHEN and CDR2 SYDVKM. There are 21 residues in the CDR3. CDR3 sequence reads: CASSFGVMVSGQGNDLDEQYF. The CDR3 coding sequence is TGTGCCAGCAGTTTTGGGGTAATGGTGTCGGGACAGGGGAACGACTTGGACGAGCAGTACTTC.

This clonotype was detected many times. The chain carries TRBV3-1 and TRBJ2-7, with TRBD2 matching over 7 bases. Losses at the gene ends were 2 bases for V and 7 bases for J; bases not matched to a gene: 8. The CDR3 runs 14 residues. Germline V gene lookup returns CDR1 LGHDT and CDR2 YNNKEL (reference sequence). The CDR3: CASSQTSAGGEQYF. The CDR3 nucleotides are TGTGCCAGCAGCCAAACTAGCGCCGGAGGGGAGCAGTACTTC.

The sample holds many counts of this clonotype. This chain connects TRBV11-2 to TRBJ2-1, with 11 bases that match TRBD2. The length of the CDR3 is 17 residues. CDR1 is SGHAT, CDR2 FQNNGV, per germline. The J segment lost 7 bases and the V segment lost 1 base, leaving 9 bases of the junction unmatched. CDR3 region: CASSLVLGTSGVNEQFF. The CDR3 DNA reads TGTGCCAGCAGCTTAGTTTTAGGGACTAGCGGCGTAAATGAGCAGTTCTTC.

In this sample, this clonotype turned up a few times. CDR3 in amino acids: CASSVGQGGENEKLFF. The CDR3, as DNA: TGTGCCAGCAGCGTGGGCCAAGGGGGGGAAAATGAAAAACTGTTTTTT. The chain links TRBV2 to TRBJ1-4, with D possibly matching TRBD1 (6 bases). In germline, CDR1 is SNHLY, CDR2 FYNNEI. V shed 6 bases and J shed 5 bases, with 19 bases lying between them. The CDR3 length is 16 residues.

This clonotype was observed at least ten times. The J gene is TRBJ1-2, the V gene TRBV5-1; D unresolved. V was trimmed by 5 bases and J by 3 bases, leaving 20 bases between them. The germline V gene encodes CDR1 SGHRS and CDR2 YFSETQ. The CDR3 runs 16 residues. DNA for the CDR3: TGCGCCAGCAGGCTAAACTTAGACGGAGCCCACTATGGCTACACCTTC. This encodes CASRLNLDGAHYGYTF.

The chain carries TRBV5-6 and TRBJ2-1, with 9 positions matching TRBD1. Germline values: CDR1 SGHDT, CDR2 YYEEEE. Unmatched junction bases numbered 8, after V lost 1 base and J lost 12 bases. There are 14 residues in the CDR3. The CDR3, as DNA: TGTGCCAGCAGCTTGTCTTACAGGGGGCATGGGCAGTTCTTC. Protein: CASSLSYRGHGQFF. Drawing the rest from reference TRBV5-6 and TRBJ2-1, the complete variable domain is DAGVTQSPTHLIKTRGQQVTLRCSPKSGHDTVSWYQQALGQGPQFIFQYYEEEERQRGNFPDRFSGHQFPNYSSELNVNALLLGDSALYLCASSLSYRGHGQFFGPGTRLTVL.

Concerning this clonotype itself: The junction differs from germline at one of its ends, possibly a read error. The rearrangement joins TRBV28 to TRBJ2-7; 15 bases align to TRBD2. This CDR3 is built from 12 residues. CDR1 and CDR2 from the germline V gene are MDHEN and SYDVKM. The CDR3 DNA reads as TGTGCCAGCAGTTCATGGACTAGCGGGAGGGCGTTC. The encoded protein is CASSSWTSGRAF. The variable domain in full, with the rest retrieved from reference TRBV28 and TRBJ2-7, is DVKVTQSSRYLVKRTGEKVFLECVQDMDHENMFWYRQDPGLGLRLIYFSYDVKMKEKGDIPEGYSVSREKKERFSLILESASTNQTSMYLCASSSWTSGRAFGPGTRLTVT.

This clonotype occurred a few times. V and J are TRBV5-1 and TRBJ1-3, with TRBD1 as a possible D gene (6 bases). The CDR3 covers 16 residues. Looked up from germline, CDR1 is SGHRS and CDR2 is YFSETQ. Deletions cut 2 bases from V and 0 bases from J, with 12 bases between. CDR3 in amino acids: CASSFLAGASGNTIYF. CDR3 DNA sequence: TGCGCCAGCAGCTTTCTCGCAGGGGCCTCTGGAAACACCATATATTTT.

The sample holds many counts of this clonotype. This chain links TRBV14 with TRBJ1-6; D remains ambiguous. The V end was cut by 0 bases, the J end by 10 bases, with 10 bases between. Per the germline V gene, CDR1 is SGHDN and CDR2 is FVKESK. The CDR3 runs to 14 residues. CDR3: CASSQDMGNSPLHF. The DNA for the CDR3 is TGTGCCAGCAGCCAAGATATGGGGAACTCACCCCTCCACTTT.

In this sample, this clonotype turned up many times. The genes are TRBV2 and TRBJ2-5; 9 positions agree with TRBD1. The V gene's germline CDR1 is SNHLY and CDR2 FYNNEI. This CDR3 contains 14 residues. With V trimmed by 6 bases and J by 5 bases, 7 bases remained unmatched. The CDR3 loop is CASSRDRVLETQYF. DNA of the CDR3: TGTGCCAGCAGCCGGGACAGGGTTTTGGAGACCCAGTACTTC.

This clonotype was detected many times. A read error may produce the germline difference seen at one junction end. The chain has TRBV20-1 and TRBJ1-2; maybe TRBD1 (6 bases). The length of the CDR3 is 11 residues. CDR1 is DFQATT, CDR2 SNEGSKA, per germline (reference sequence). CDR3 region: CSASWAGTKRF. CDR3 nucleotide sequence: TGCAGTGCTAGCTGGGCAGGGACAAAGAGGTTC.

This chain uses TRBV12-3 or TRBV12-4 with TRBJ1-5; a weak D match, TRBD1 (6 bases). The CDR3 consists of 17 residues. V was trimmed by 6 bases and J by 1 base, leaving 19 bases between them. CDR3 bases: TGTGCCAGCAGGTTGGAGAGGGGGGCAGAGAGCAATCAGCCCCAGCATTTT. Protein: CASRLERGAESNQPQHF.

This clonotype has a count of ten or more. The gene calls are TRBV15 and TRBJ1-5, with D tentatively TRBD1 (5 bases). This CDR3 comprises 15 residues. V lost 0 bases and J 4 bases, leaving 10 bases between the germline ends. CDR1 is LNHNV and CDR2 is YYDKDF in the germline V gene (reference sequence). The CDR3 DNA reads TGTGCCACCAGCAGAGATCCGGGGGGTAATCAGCCCCAGCATTTT. Protein: CATSRDPGGNQPQHF. Variable domain in full (rest from reference TRBV15 and TRBJ1-5): DAMVIQNPRYQVTQFGKPVTLSCSQTLNHNVMYWYQQKSSQAPKLLFHYYDKDFNNEADTPDNFQSRRPNTSFCFLDIRSPGLGDTAMYLCATSRDPGGNQPQHFGDGTRLSIL.

The chain joins TRBV7-2 to TRBJ1-2; 9 bases map to TRBD1. The CDR3 runs to 14 residues. Trimming at V came to 5 bases and at J to 6 bases, leaving 7 bases not matched to a gene. Germline CDR1 and CDR2: SGHTA and FQGNSA. The CDR3 DNA is TGTGCCAGCAGCACCCGGACAGGGGAGGATGGCTACACCTTC. It encodes CASSTRTGEDGYTF.

This clonotype has ten or more counts. V usage is TRBV7-6 and J usage is TRBJ1-1; D gene ambiguous. The CDR3 covers 14 residues. Germline CDR1 is SGHVS and CDR2 is FNYEAQ. V lost 5 bases, J lost 1 base, and 11 bases lay in between. In nucleotides, the CDR3 is TGTGCCAGCAGCCCCCCAACAGCGAACACTGAAGCTTTCTTT. This encodes CASSPPTANTEAFF.

This clonotype has a count of ten or more. The genes are TRBV6-1 and TRBJ2-3, with D possibly being TRBD2 (5 bases). Per the germline V gene, CDR1 is MNHNS and CDR2 is SASEGT. The CDR3 runs to 13 residues. V was clipped by 7 bases and J by 6 bases, with 14 bases between them. The chain's CDR3 is CASTTSWADTQYF. As DNA, the CDR3 is TGTGCCAGCACCACTAGTTGGGCGGATACGCAGTATTTT.

This clonotype appeared many times. The chain's CDR3 is CASSRQRGGAEEQYF. In DNA form, the CDR3 reads TGTGCCAGCTCACGGCAACGCGGGGGCGCGGAAGAGCAGTACTTC. The rearrangement uses TRBV18 and TRBJ2-7; D may be TRBD2 (7 bases). Trimming took 4 bases from V and 7 from J, leaving 20 bases between them. Germline V gives CDR1 KGHSH, CDR2 LQKENI. The CDR3 loop spans 15 amino acids.

This clonotype came up many times. CDR3 sequence reads: CAISDFTPNTGELFF. CDR3 in DNA: TGTGCCATCAGTGACTTTACTCCGAACACCGGGGAGCTGTTTTTT. The genes are TRBV10-3 and TRBJ2-2; no firm D call. Germline CDR1 and CDR2: ENHRY and SYGVKD. V gave up 3 bases and J gave up 0 bases, with 8 bases separating them. The CDR3 has 15 residues.

This clonotype was seen at least ten times. The chain combines TRBV28 with TRBJ2-1, with 7 bases that match TRBD2. V was clipped by 2 bases and J by 6 bases; unmatched bases: 1. The CDR3 runs 13 residues. Germline loops: CDR1 MDHEN, CDR2 SYDVKM. CDR3 loop: CASSLGRGNEQFF. In nucleotides, the CDR3 is TGTGCCAGCAGTTTAGGGAGGGGCAATGAGCAGTTCTTC.

There are many counts of this clonotype. J is TRBJ1-1 and V is TRBV7-3; a possible D gene is TRBD1 (5 bases). Germline CDR1 reads SGHTA; CDR2 reads FQGTGA. The CDR3 extends over 21 amino acids. Trimming left V 5 bases short and J 2 bases short, with 33 bases between. The CDR3 DNA is TGTGCCAGCAGCCCCGTGGCCGGGTTTTGGGGCGAGAATGAGGGAAACACTGAAGCTTTCTTT. Its protein is CASSPVAGFWGENEGNTEAFF. Complete variable domain (other parts from reference TRBV7-3 and TRBJ1-1): GAGVSQTPSNKVTEKGKYVELRCDPISGHTALYWYRQSLGQGPEFLIYFQGTGAADDSGLPNDRFFAVRPEGSVSTLKIQRTERGDSAVYLCASSPVAGFWGENEGNTEAFFGQGTRLTVV.

At least ten counts were recorded for this clonotype. The CDR3 DNA is TGTGCCAGCAGCTTGAGGCAGGCCAACACCGGGGAGCTGTTTTTT. The encoded protein is CASSLRQANTGELFF. The rearrangement links TRBV5-6 to TRBJ2-2; no firm D call. Germline V gene data show CDR1 as SGHDT and CDR2 as YYEEEE. There are 15 residues in the CDR3. Trimming stripped 1 base from V and 2 bases from J, with 9 bases between.

This clonotype has at least ten counts. The chain couples TRBV28 to TRBJ1-1; D possibly corresponds to TRBD1 (6 bases). V lost 7 bases and J lost 7, with 19 bases in between. In germline, CDR1 is MDHEN, CDR2 SYDVKM. This CDR3 is 14 amino acids long. CDR3 protein: CASITLEPGHEAFF. In DNA form, the CDR3 reads TGTGCCAGCATAACCCTGGAACCGGGACATGAAGCTTTCTTT. Full variable domain (rest looked up from reference TRBV28 and TRBJ1-1): DVKVTQSSRYLVKRTGEKVFLECVQDMDHENMFWYRQDPGLGLRLIYFSYDVKMKEKGDIPEGYSVSREKKERFSLILESASTNQTSMYLCASITLEPGHEAFFGQGTRLTVV.